The T cell receptor (beta chain) described here comes from a study of blood T cell repertoires in COVID-19. In the study overall: COVID-19 samples collected from the United States, Italy and Spain covered acute and convalescent phases.

Germline values: CDR1 MNHEY, CDR2 SVGAGI. This CDR3 has 13 residues. V gave up 9 bases and J gave up 8 bases; unmatched junction bases: 12. This clone was seen once. Methods used by the authors: Nucleated cell counts were estimated from reference gene primer amplification. Profiled with immunoSEQ multiplex PCR; TCRdb holds only in-frame clones, not every one. V and J calls and clone size are given by that table; D and trimming were obtained from the DNA. The table includes 40,000 to 50,000 clones, around 86% detected once. The source of this sequence is a man aged 50-59 years with active COVID-19. The chain recombines TRBV6-5 with TRBJ1-2, with 7 bases fitting TRBD1. What was sequenced was peripheral blood. Here the CDR3 reads CASSKDRVDGYTF. The CDR3 DNA reads as TGTGCCAGTTCTAAAGACAGGGTGGACGGCTACACCTTC.